The 19 T cell receptor beta chains below all came from one sample that was sequenced in a study of blood T cell repertoires in COVID-19 (dated by TCRdb to the early 2020s). Library creation used the immunoSEQ multiplex PCR assay. The immuneACCESS repertoire file appears here via TCRdb, limited to in-frame rearrangements. These files lack a portion of the clones; in checked studies, under half of the deficit traces to unresolved V genes, and the cause of the others is not known. Present in this sample are about 150,000 clones, roughly 80% of which were seen just once. Around 28% of the sample is in the top ten clones. Sample: peripheral blood. These receptors originate from a woman aged 60-75 years with acute or convalescent COVID-19.

The gene calls are TRBV5-4 and TRBJ1-5; D is uncertain. The V gene lost 0 bases and the J gene lost 2 bases, with 6 bases spanning the gap. This CDR3 has 14 residues. Germline V gene sequence: CDR1 SGHNT, CDR2 YYREEE (reference sequence). The CDR3 loop is CASSLDQGNQPQHF. CDR3 nucleotide sequence: TGTGCCAGCAGCTTGGACCAGGGCAATCAGCCCCAGCATTTT.

J is TRBJ1-2 and V is TRBV6-5, with D maybe TRBD1 (5 bases). Germline lookup yields CDR1 MNHEY and CDR2 SVGAGI. The CDR3 extends over 14 amino acids. Trimming removed 5 bases at V and 6 bases at J, with 16 bases between. This CDR3 reads CASSPWKGVNGYTF. The CDR3 DNA reads as TGTGCCAGCAGTCCCTGGAAAGGGGTGAATGGCTACACCTTC.

Notes on this clone: The sample has other DNA sequences that encode this CDR3 too. The chain recombines TRBV6-4 with TRBJ1-1; no firm D call. CDR1 and CDR2 (germline): MRHNA, SNTAGT. V was clipped by 6 bases and J by 2 bases, with 10 bases between them. The CDR3 is 13 amino acids. CDR3 sequence reads: CASSAGVNTEAFF. CDR3 nucleotide sequence: TGTGCCAGCAGCGCCGGGGTCAACACTGAAGCTTTCTTT.

This clone was seen only once. This sequence joins TRBV24-1 and TRBJ1-1; D call uncertain. V lost 7 bases, J lost 9 bases, and 14 bases lay in between. The germline CDR1 and CDR2 sequences are KGHDR and SFDVKD. There are 12 residues in the CDR3. In DNA form, the CDR3 reads TGTGCCACCAGGGGAGACGGAACCAAAGCTTTCTTT. Translating it yields CATRGDGTKAFF.

The rearrangement links TRBV18 to TRBJ2-3; D call uncertain. V lost 3 bases and J lost 3, with 7 bases in between. This CDR3 has 13 residues. CDR1 and CDR2 (germline): KGHSH, LQKENI. The CDR3 DNA reads TGTGCCAGCTCACCCTCTATAACAGATACGCAGTATTTT. Translating gives CASSPSITDTQYF. The whole variable domain, filled in from reference TRBV18 and TRBJ2-3, reads NAGVMQNPRHLVRRRGQEARLRCSPMKGHSHVYWYRQLPEEGLKFMVYLQKENIIDESGMPKERFSAEFPKEGPSILRIQQVVRGDSAAYFCASSPSITDTQYFGPGTRLTVL.

This clone was detected a few times. The gene calls are TRBV5-6 and TRBJ2-3; 8 bases map to TRBD1. This CDR3 comprises 15 residues. The V and J ends lost 4 bases and 2 bases, in that order; junction bases with no gene match: 6. Germline-derived CDR1 and CDR2 are SGHDT and YYEEEE. The CDR3 region is CASSTRTGLTDTQYF. The CDR3 DNA follows: TGTGCCAGCAGCACGCGGACAGGGCTCACAGATACGCAGTATTTT.

About this clone: The junction and the germline gene differ at one end; a read error may be behind it. J is TRBJ1-1 and V is TRBV5-4, with D possibly TRBD1 on 6 matching bases. This CDR3 has 15 residues. Germline values: CDR1 SGHNT, CDR2 YYREEE (reference sequence). The CDR3 here is CAGSSGGQSNTEAFF. CDR3 coding DNA: TGTGCCGGCAGCTCTGGCGGACAGAGCAACACTGAAGCTTTCTTT.

This clone was seen more than once but under ten times. This chain links TRBV10-3 with TRBJ1-2; D is unresolved. The CDR3 spans 11 residues. Germline V lookup: CDR1 ENHRY, CDR2 SYGVKD. V was trimmed by 4 bases and J by 13 bases, leaving 13 bases between them. The CDR3 is CAISGGGFGTF. In DNA, the CDR3 is TGTGCCATCAGTGGGGGAGGTTTCGGCACCTTC.

This clone was counted only a few times. The chain employs TRBV6-5 and TRBJ1-2; no definite D call. Germline V gene lookup returns CDR1 MNHEY and CDR2 SVGAGI. Trimming pared 2 bases from V and 6 bases from J, leaving 13 bases between. The CDR3 is made up of 14 amino acids. The DNA of the CDR3 is TGTGCCAGCAGTTACAGAGGCCGGGTCCATGGCTACACCTTC. Protein product: CASSYRGRVHGYTF.

The CDR3 DNA reads as TGTGCCAGCAGCGCCGGGACAGGGCTGCCCCAGCATTTT. Residues: CASSAGTGLPQHF. The rearrangement uses TRBV12-3 or TRBV12-4 and TRBJ1-5, with 9 bases aligning to TRBD1. The CDR3 is 13 amino acids. V was clipped by 6 bases and J by 9 bases; unmatched bases: 6.

The sample holds a few counts of this clone. The chain recombines TRBV6-1 with TRBJ1-2; D uncertain. The CDR3 loop spans 15 amino acids. Trimming shortened V by 1 base and J by 0 bases, and 9 bases separated the two germline ends. Germline V gene sequence: CDR1 MNHNS, CDR2 SASEGT. CDR3 nucleotides: TGTGCCAGCAGTGAAGGAGGGAATCCTAACTATGGCTACACCTTC. Amino acids: CASSEGGNPNYGYTF.

This chain links TRBV6-5 with TRBJ2-1; 8 bases agree with TRBD1. Per germline, CDR1 MNHEY and CDR2 SVGAGI. The CDR3 runs to 13 residues. The V and J ends lost 4 bases and 9 bases, in that order; junction bases with no gene match: 5. As DNA, the CDR3 is TGTGCCAGCAGTTCTGGCAGGGGGCCTGAGCAGTTCTTC. The encoded protein is CASSSGRGPEQFF.

This clone was found a few times. The chain carries TRBV5-1 and TRBJ2-1; D remains unclear. CDR3 length: 15 residues. Trimming left V 1 base short and J 5 bases short, with 13 bases between. Germline assignment: CDR1 SGHRS and CDR2 YFSETQ. CDR3 bases: TGCGCCAGCAGCTTGAGCGCGGAGTGGAACAATGAGCAGTTCTTC. Translation gives CASSLSAEWNNEQFF.

The table lists this clone with a count of one. This rearrangement joins TRBV6-5 to TRBJ1-1, with 10 bases aligning to TRBD1. The CDR3 is 16 residues long. From germline, CDR1 is MNHEY and CDR2 SVGAGI. Trimming removed 2 bases from V and 1 base from J; junction bases left unmatched: 4. The CDR3 nucleotides are TGTGCCAGCAGTTACGCCCGACAGGGGGCGAACACTGAAGCTTTCTTT. Its protein product is CASSYARQGANTEAFF.

The chain links TRBV18 to TRBJ1-3; tentative D call: TRBD1 (5 bases). The CDR3 is 15 residues long. V lost 1 base and J lost 4, with 11 bases in between. The V gene's germline CDR1 is KGHSH and CDR2 LQKENI. The CDR3 reads CASSPRQGVGNTIYF. As DNA, the CDR3 is TGTGCCAGCTCACCACGGCAGGGTGTAGGAAACACCATATATTTT.

V is TRBV5-1 and J is TRBJ1-1; D call uncertain. Trimming removed 4 bases from V and 0 bases from J, with 10 bases in between. In germline, CDR1 is SGHRS, CDR2 YFSETQ. The CDR3 sequence is 14 residues long. The CDR3 is CASSPTLLNTEAFF. CDR3 nucleotide sequence: TGCGCCAGCAGCCCTACGCTCTTGAACACTGAAGCTTTCTTT.

This clone was recorded once. J is TRBJ1-2 and V is TRBV2; D perhaps matches TRBD1 (6 bases). With 8 bases removed from V and 4 bases from J, the gap between germline ends came to 14 bases. Per the germline V gene, CDR1 is SNHLY and CDR2 is FYNNEI. The CDR3 covers 13 residues. The CDR3 reads CASAGGLGYGYTF. CDR3 nucleotide sequence: TGTGCCAGCGCCGGGGGGCTTGGCTATGGCTACACCTTC. Based on the CDR3 plus reference TRBV2 and TRBJ1-2, the full variable domain is EPEVTQTPSHQVTQMGQEVILRCVPISNHLYFYWYRQILGQKVEFLVSFYNNEISEKSEIFDDQFSVERPDGSNFTLKIRSTKLEDSAMYFCASAGGLGYGYTFGSGTRLTVV.

The V call is TRBV10-1, the J call TRBJ1-3, with TRBD1 matching over 8 bases. CDR3 length: 18 amino acids. Trimming cost V 9 bases and J 0 bases; bases outside gene matches: 16. Per the germline V gene, CDR1 is WNHNN and CDR2 is SYGVQD (reference sequence). This CDR3 reads CARPGTGAPSYSGNTIYF. CDR3 nucleotides: TGCGCCAGGCCCGGGACAGGCGCTCCTTCATACTCTGGAAACACCATATATTTT.

J is TRBJ1-2 and V is TRBV30; no firm D call. V lost 2 bases to trimming and J lost 5 bases, with 12 bases between them. CDR1 and CDR2 (germline): GTSNPN, SVGIG (reference sequence). This CDR3 has 13 amino acids. The CDR3 is CAWSREFLYGYTF. The CDR3 region has the DNA TGTGCCTGGAGTAGGGAGTTTTTGTATGGCTACACCTTC. The whole variable domain, filled in from reference TRBV30 and TRBJ1-2, reads SQTIHQWPATLVQPVGSPLSLECTVEGTSNPNLYWYRQAAGRGLQLLFYSVGIGQISSEVPQNLSASRPQDRQFILSSKKLLLSDSGFYLCAWSREFLYGYTFGSGTRLTVV.